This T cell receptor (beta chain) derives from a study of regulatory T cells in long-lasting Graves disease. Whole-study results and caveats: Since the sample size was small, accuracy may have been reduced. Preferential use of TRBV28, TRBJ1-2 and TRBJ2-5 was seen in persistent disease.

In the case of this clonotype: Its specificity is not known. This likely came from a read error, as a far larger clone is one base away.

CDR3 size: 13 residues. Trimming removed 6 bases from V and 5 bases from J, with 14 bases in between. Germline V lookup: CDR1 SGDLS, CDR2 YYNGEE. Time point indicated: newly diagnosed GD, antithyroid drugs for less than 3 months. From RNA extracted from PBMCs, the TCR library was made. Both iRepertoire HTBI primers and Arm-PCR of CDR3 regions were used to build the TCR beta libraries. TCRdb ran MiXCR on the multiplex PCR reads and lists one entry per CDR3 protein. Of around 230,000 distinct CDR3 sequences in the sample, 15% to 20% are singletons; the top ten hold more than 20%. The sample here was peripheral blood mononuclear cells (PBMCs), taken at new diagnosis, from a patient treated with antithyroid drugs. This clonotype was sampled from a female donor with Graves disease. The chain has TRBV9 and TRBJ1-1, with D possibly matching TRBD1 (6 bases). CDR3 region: CASMNREGTEAFF. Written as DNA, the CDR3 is TGTGCCAGCATGAACAGGGAAGGGACTGAAGCTTTCTTT.